This T cell receptor beta chain was recovered during a study of beta chain features in type 1 diabetes. A word on this clone: The target antigen is unknown.

Sequencing targeted expressed TCRB transcripts, as all isolated RNA had been reverse transcribed. Assay: immunoSEQ multiplex PCR; the TCRdb copy retains only in-frame clones and omits some. Seen here are fewer than 650,000 clones, around a sixth observed once, and the top ten hold about 0.093%. Every donor had blood drawn once into heparin, about 116 mL on average. Central memory, naive, regulatory and stem cell-like memory CD4+ cells were sorted by CD45RO/CCR7/CD25/CD127/CD95/CD27. Points from the study as a whole: Lower insertion and higher deletion counts appeared at VDJ junctions in type 1 diabetes patients. Among patients with Type 1 diabetes, TCRB CDR3s were moderately but significantly shorter in every one of the four CD4+ subsets.

The sequence was obtained from a man between 18 and 29 years old in good health. Material for sequencing was naive CD4+ T cells from blood.

The CDR3 region has the DNA TGTGCCAGCAGCCCCCGGCTGTTGGGGCCCCAAGAGACCCAGTACTTC. Its protein product is CASSPRLLGPQETQYF. This chain connects TRBV7-8 to TRBJ2-5; tentative D call: TRBD1 (5 bases). Trimming removed 5 bases at V and 1 base at J, with 17 bases between. The CDR3 covers 16 residues. The germline gives CDR1 SGHVS, CDR2 FQNEAQ.